This T cell receptor beta chain was identified in a study of cytomegalovirus exposure and HLA in healthy donors. Study overall: From donors who were HLA-typed, an early data release held around 80 million unique TCRs. General study points: In a later analysis, TCR beta V- and J-gene trimming showed a link to a missense DCLRE1C variant. Relative to the approximately 700-donor mean, N-insertions were reportedly fewer in an Asian-associated ancestry cluster in a later analysis. It was confirmed in vitro that a few of the CMV-associated chains were specific for CMV antigens.

Details on this clone: What it binds is not known.

A multiplex PCR was run with 60 Vbeta primers and 13 Jbeta primers. TCRdb keeps only in-frame clones here, not all; method: immunoSEQ multiplex PCR. This sample yields 110,000 to 150,000 clones, of which 80% to 90% are seen a single time; 3.5% to 5.5% belongs to the top ten. Deletions cut 5 bases from V and 3 bases from J, with 11 bases between. Germline assignment: CDR1 LNHDA and CDR2 SQIVND (reference sequence). The CDR3 runs 13 residues. Sequencing used PBMCs. The chain couples TRBV19 to TRBJ2-7; D may be TRBD1 (6 bases). The receptor was isolated from a woman aged 40-49 years in good health and CMV-seropositive. CDR3 in DNA: TGTGCCAGTAGTCAGGGGTGGGTCTACGAGCAGTACTTC. Encoded protein: CASSQGWVYEQYF.